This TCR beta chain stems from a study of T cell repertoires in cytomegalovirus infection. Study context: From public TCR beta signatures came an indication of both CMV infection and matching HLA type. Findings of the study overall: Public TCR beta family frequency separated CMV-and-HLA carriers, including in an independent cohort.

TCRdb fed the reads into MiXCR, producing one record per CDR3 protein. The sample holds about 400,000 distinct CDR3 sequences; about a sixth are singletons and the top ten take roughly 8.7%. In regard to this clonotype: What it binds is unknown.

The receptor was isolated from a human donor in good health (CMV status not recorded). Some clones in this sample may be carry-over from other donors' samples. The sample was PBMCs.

CDR3 DNA sequence: TGCGCCAGCAGCCAAGAGATAGGGGGGGTACAACGTTTTGGCTACACCTTC. Translated: CASSQEIGGVQRFGYTF. The chain has TRBV4-1 and TRBJ1-2, with D possibly TRBD1 on 6 matching bases. The CDR3 totals 17 residues. Germline CDR1 is MGHRA and CDR2 is YSYEKL. V was pared by 0 bases and J by 7 bases, with 21 bases between.